This T cell receptor (beta chain) is drawn from a study of T-cell memory formation after mild COVID-19 (dated by TCRdb to about 2021). With regard to the full study: Most TCR sequence clusters were specific to one of the two donors. In a couple of donors, T-cell clones that expanded and contracted after mild COVID-19 were tracked by sequencing TCRalpha and TCRbeta repertoires over time. The cohort comprised two young, previously healthy adult volunteers, one female and one male. Results the study describes overall, beyond this receptor: The detection of some responding clones in pre-infection memory suggests that pre-existing cross-reactive memory T cells joined the SARS-CoV-2 response. Balanced CD4/CD8 phenotypes were observed for clones contracting from day 15 to 85, whereas a bias towards CD4+ was observed for a second wave of clones expanding from day 15 to 37. The study included only two mild cases, and larger cohorts that include severe cases with pre-infection samples were judged to be necessary. Contracting CD4+ clones were found mainly in CM and EM memory subsets, while CD8+ clones were enriched in EMRA. SARS-CoV-2 specificity of the second-wave clones peaking on day 37 was not confirmed.

Ficoll-Paque density gradient centrifugation was the method used to isolate PBMCs. Regarding this clonotype: What antigen it recognizes has not been identified. It has no much larger one-base neighbor in the sample; base qualities were not kept.

The sequencer was an Illumina NovaSeq 6000. Using 5'RACE with constant-segment primers, TCRalpha and TCRbeta cDNA libraries were constructed, with sample barcodes and unique molecular identifiers added in the process. Trizol reagent was used to extract RNA from every sample. Library amplification was performed in two PCR steps, and a second sample barcode and Illumina TruSeq adapters were introduced in the second step. Sequencing of libraries was performed on an Illumina NovaSeq with 2 x 150 bp paired-end reads. In the authors' own workflow: With migec v1.2.7, reads were demultiplexed and then collapsed into UMI-guided consensus sequences. With mixcr v2.1.11, UMI consensuses were aligned to TRA and TRB V and J templates and assembled into clonotypes. A clonotype was counted as expanded or contracted only if both edgeR and NoisET called the change significant, with noise models trained on biological replicates. edgeR calls used a false discovery rate-adjusted p below 0.01 and a log2 fold-change threshold of 1. As an exploratory analysis of dynamics, max-normalized trajectories of the 1000 most abundant clonotypes were examined with PCA combined with hierarchical clustering. The CD4 or CD8 phenotype of responding clones was assigned using the separately sequenced CD4+ and CD8+ repertoires. TCRdb ran its own pipeline on the public reads, namely fastp trimming at Q25 and MiXCR clone calling, and kept in-frame beta chains. When rows share a CDR3 protein, they turn into one entry using the most common DNA and genes. These V and J calls originate from TCRdb's pipeline instead of the authors' own analysis. The sample table lists roughly 180,000 distinct CDR3 sequences, about 18% of them with a count of one. The ten largest clones add up to under 4.5% of the sample.

Ends trimmed: V by 0 bases, J by 4 bases; bases unmatched to a gene: 8. The germline V gene (reference sequence) gives CDR1 as SGHNT and CDR2 as YYREEE. Including cysteine and phenylalanine, the CDR3 has 17 amino acids. Only the CDR3 DNA stays, 51 bases, in frame from base 1. The sequence was collected from a man younger than 35 who had mild COVID-19 (a few samples of this study predate the infection). The sample titles of this study are shuffled in the database, so cell type and time point are left out; the donor was told from shared clones. The receptor chain draws on TRBV5-4 and TRBJ2-1; 9 bases in the middle match TRBD1. Sample: PBMCs or a T cell subset sorted from them (not recorded which). The CDR3 region: CASSLATGGQGYNEQFF. The nucleotides are TGTGCCAGCAGCTTGGCTACGGGAGGACAGGGGTACAATGAGCAGTTCTTC.